The present T cell receptor (beta chain) was sequenced within a study of OX40 agonist ivuxolimab in advanced cancers. In the study overall: Of the patients, three showed partial responses, one with hepatocellular carcinoma and two with cutaneous melanoma.

V dropped 5 bases and J dropped 3; count of bases not matched to a gene: 18. Germline CDR1 SQVTM, CDR2 ANQGSEA. There are 19 residues in the CDR3. This clone has only one observation. What it binds is unknown. Generated by immunoSEQ multiplex PCR, the TCRdb table keeps only in-frame clones and is missing some. Here the sample spans some 15,000 clones, 80% to 90% being singletons. General observations from the study: Partial responders at 0.1-3.0 mg/kg showed near-lowest clonal expansion.

Enrollment shut out patients with autoimmune disease history or systemic immunosuppression. Sequenced material: CD4+ or CD8+ T cells sorted from blood, taken in a trial of the OX40 agonist ivuxolimab. The sequence derives from an adult with an advanced solid tumor such as melanoma, head and neck, liver or kidney cancer. The chain joins TRBV29-1 to TRBJ2-1, with 11 bases aligning to TRBD2. The CDR3 loop is CSVLGSSSGRAYSYNEQFF. The CDR3 nucleotides read TGCAGCGTTCTGGGTAGTAGTAGCGGGAGGGCCTATAGCTACAATGAGCAGTTCTTC.